The rows below give T cell receptor beta chains drawn from one sample of a study of shared clonotypes between healthy human individuals. The repertoire was sequenced with immunoSEQ multiplex PCR; TCRdb's copy has only in-frame clones and lacks some. Of hundreds of thousands of clones detected, around four fifths appear once; the ten largest clones hold around 1.8%. The material sequenced was memory CD4+ T cells sorted from blood. The receptors were gathered from a woman in her 30s in good health. Both conserved end residues are part of each CDR3. D genes are given only for firm matches. Clone size is stated in some rows and not others, as once, few, many or a class when expanded.

J gene,clone size,D gene,V gene,CDR3 DNA,CDR3 protein
TRBJ2-7,-,TRBD2,TRBV27,TGTGCCAGCAGTTTTACCGGGACTAGCGGGAGCAACGAGCAGTACTTC,CASSFTGTSGSNEQYF
TRBJ1-1,-,-,TRBV7-3,TGTGCCAGCAGTGCCCAGGGTGGAACTGAAGCTTTCTTT,CASSAQGGTEAFF
TRBJ1-4,few,-,TRBV5-1,TGCGCCAGCAGCTTAGATACTGAAAAACTGTTTTTT,CASSLDTEKLFF
TRBJ1-3,-,-,TRBV7-9,TGTGCCAGCAGCTTAGTGGCCGGACGGATGGACTCTGGAAACACCATATATTTT,CASSLVAGRMDSGNTIYF
TRBJ1-1,-,TRBD1,TRBV7-9,TGTGCCAGCAGCCTGGACAGGGGCAAGACTGAAGCTTTCTTT,CASSLDRGKTEAFF
TRBJ2-5,few,-,TRBV27,TGTGCCAGCAGTTTACCCCAGTACTTC,CASSLPQYF
TRBJ2-5,-,TRBD1,TRBV6-1,TGTGCCAGCAATCGGGACAGGCAAGAGACCCAGTACTTC,CASNRDRQETQYF
TRBJ2-3,-,TRBD2,TRBV5-1,TGCGCCAGCAGCTTTGGGGCTAGCGGGAGGGCCACAGATACGCAGTATTTT,CASSFGASGRATDTQYF
TRBJ2-1,-,-,TRBV19,TGTGCCAGTAGTCCGGGGGTGATAATAGGTGAGCAGTTCTTC,CASSPGVIIGEQFF
TRBJ2-1,-,TRBD2,TRBV5-1,TGCGCCAGCAGCTTGTCCCCGGGAGGGCCTGGTGAGCAGTTCTTC,CASSLSPGGPGEQFF
TRBJ2-7,-,TRBD1,TRBV2,TGTGCCAGCAGTACCGGACAGGGTCCTTGGGAGCAGTACTTC,CASSTGQGPWEQYF
TRBJ2-7,-,-,TRBV11-3,TGTGCCAGCAGCCGCTCGTCAGACCATACTATCGAGCAGTACTTC,CASSRSSDHTIEQYF
TRBJ2-3,-,-,TRBV10-3,TGTGCCATCAGTGAGTCTGACAGCGGAGATACGCAGTATTTT,CAISESDSGDTQYF
TRBJ2-2,-,-,TRBV19,TGTGCCAGTAGAGGTCGTCATCAAGCCGGGGAGCTGTTTTTT,CASRGRHQAGELFF
TRBJ2-1,-,-,TRBV4-1,TGCGCCAGCAGCCAAGAGTACCGGACAGTGAGAGACAATGAGCAGTTCTTC,CASSQEYRTVRDNEQFF
TRBJ2-1,-,TRBD2,TRBV7-3,TGTGCCAGCAGCTTAACGTATGGCCCGACCGGGACTAGCGACAATGAGCAGTTCTTC,CASSLTYGPTGTSDNEQFF
TRBJ2-7,-,TRBD1,TRBV5-1,TGCGCCAGCAGTTGGGGAGGGACAGGGGCCTACGAGCAGTACTTC,CASSWGGTGAYEQYF
TRBJ2-7,-,-,TRBV28,TGTGCCACCAGGACGCTTTATCGGGAGACCTATTACGAGCAGTACTTC,CATRTLYRETYYEQYF
TRBJ1-1,-,-,TRBV19,TGTGCCAGTAGTACCCGGACGAGAAACACTGAAGCTTTCTTT,CASSTRTRNTEAFF
TRBJ2-5,once,TRBD2,TRBV9,TGTGCCAGCAGCGGAACGGGGACTAGCGGCCAAGAGACCCAGTACTTC,CASSGTGTSGQETQYF
TRBJ2-3,-,TRBD1,TRBV2,TGTGCCAGCAGTTCCGACAGGGCAGGAAGTACAGATACGCAGTATTTT,CASSSDRAGSTDTQYF
TRBJ2-3,once,-,TRBV5-4,TGTGCCAGCAGCTTGGGTAGGGGCGGCACAGATACGCAGTATTTT,CASSLGRGGTDTQYF
TRBJ2-7,once,-,TRBV28,TGTGCCAGCAGTTTAGCGATGGTCGAGCAGTACTTC,CASSLAMVEQYF
TRBJ1-3,-,TRBD1,TRBV5-1,TGCGCCAGCAGCTTCCGGGACAGGGACTCTGGAAACACCATATATTTT,CASSFRDRDSGNTIYF
TRBJ1-1,many,TRBD1,TRBV6-6,TGTGCCAGCAGCATTCCAGGGGGCCGAGGTGAAGCTTTCTTT,CASSIPGGRGEAFF
TRBJ2-3,once,-,TRBV29-1,TGCAGCGCAGGGGACGGCACAGATACGCAGTATTTT,CSAGDGTDTQYF
TRBJ1-4,once,-,TRBV6-1,TGTGCCAGCTGGTCGCGTGGCAGAGATAATGAAAAACTGTTTTTT,CASWSRGRDNEKLFF
TRBJ2-1,many,TRBD2,TRBV11-2,TGTGCCAGCAGACCGAGACTAGCGGGAATCTACAATGAGCAGTTCTTC,CASRPRLAGIYNEQFF
TRBJ2-5,-,-,TRBV2,TGTGCCAGCATCAGGGAGGACCAAGAGACCCAGTACTTC,CASIREDQETQYF
TRBJ1-1,many,-,TRBV28,TGTGCCAGCAGTTTATCATTCGTTGTGGGGAACACTGAAGCTTTCTTT,CASSLSFVVGNTEAFF
TRBJ1-4,once,TRBD1,TRBV7-8,TGTGCCAGCAGCCCAGGACAGGGAACAACTAATGAAAAACTGTTTTTT,CASSPGQGTTNEKLFF
TRBJ2-5,once,-,TRBV25-1,TGTGCCAGCAGTGAAGGGCCAAGCTTGGGGCCGCAAGAGACCCAGTACTTC,CASSEGPSLGPQETQYF
TRBJ1-5,-,TRBD1,TRBV5-6,TGTGCCAGCAGCGTGACAGGGGTCCCGGAGCCCCAGCATTTT,CASSVTGVPEPQHF
TRBJ1-1,once,-,TRBV28,TGTGCCAGCATCACTACCGGGGTGGGCCTTGGCACTGAAGCTTTCTTT,CASITTGVGLGTEAFF
TRBJ2-1,-,TRBD2,TRBV5-1,TGCGCCTCAGCGGGAGGGATTAGGGATGAGCAGTTCTTC,CASAGGIRDEQFF
TRBJ2-3,-,-,TRBV21-1,TGTGCCCGGCAGGGTCCTAGCGGCCGTGCTAGCACAGATACGCAGTATTTT,CARQGPSGRASTDTQYF